The clone carrying this T cell receptor (beta chain) has a count of ten or more. This entry is derived from a study of early T cells in non-severe SARS-CoV-2 infection. The TCR library protocol attached unique molecular identifiers to the individual cDNA molecules. TCRdb passed the 5' RACE reads through MiXCR, listing each CDR3 protein once. The sample shows tens of thousands of distinct CDR3 sequences, 5% to 6% of them seen only once. The length of the CDR3 is 14 residues. Looked up from germline, CDR1 is LGHNA and CDR2 is YSLEER. V was pared by 2 bases and J by 8 bases, with 13 bases between. Sequenced material: whole blood. The V gene is TRBV4-3, the J gene TRBJ2-1; D is perhaps TRBD1 (7 bases). This clonotype was obtained from an adult who was a healthcare worker with PCR-confirmed SARS-CoV-2 infection or an uninfected control (not recorded which). The CDR3: CASSQRFRGDEQFF. DNA for the CDR3: TGCGCCAGCAGCCAAAGGTTCAGGGGGGATGAGCAGTTCTTC.